These 20 T cell receptor beta chains originate from one sample sequenced in a study of T cell repertoires in cytomegalovirus infection. TCRdb reanalysed the reads using MiXCR and keeps one entry per CDR3 protein. Of fewer than 300,000 distinct CDR3 sequences in the sample, roughly 24% were seen once. Sequenced material: PBMCs. These receptors all stem from a human donor in good health (CMV status not recorded). Some clones in this sample may be carry-over from other donors' samples.

This clonotype appeared a few times. The chain joins TRBV12-3 or TRBV12-4 to TRBJ2-2, with a tentative D call TRBD1 (6 bases). The CDR3 is made up of 17 amino acids. Between the trimmed V and J ends, which lost 1 base and 6 bases, there was a span of 18 bases. The CDR3 nucleotides read TGTGCCAGCAGTTTAGACGCGAGGGACATCACCCCCGGGGAGCTGTTTTTT. This sequence encodes CASSLDARDITPGELFF.

This clonotype came up many times. The rearrangement links TRBV7-8 to TRBJ2-1; a possible D gene is TRBD2 (6 bases). There are 15 residues in the CDR3. The V gene's germline CDR1 is SGHVS and CDR2 FQNEAQ. Between the trimmed V and J ends, which lost 2 bases and 3 bases, there was a span of 11 bases. CDR3 region: CASSLISSGYNEQFF. As DNA, the CDR3 is TGTGCCAGCAGCTTAATCAGTAGCGGCTACAATGAGCAGTTCTTC.

The V and J genes are TRBV5-4 and TRBJ2-5; D uncertain. V gave up 3 bases and J gave up 5 bases, with 14 bases separating them. Germline V gene lookup returns CDR1 SGHNT and CDR2 YYREEE (reference sequence). The CDR3 sequence is 14 residues long. This chain's CDR3 is CASSSPATPETQYF. The CDR3 DNA sequence: TGTGCCAGCAGCTCGCCGGCGACCCCGGAGACCCAGTACTTC.

This clonotype was counted ten times or more. This chain connects TRBV6-1 to TRBJ2-1, with 13 bases matching TRBD2. This CDR3 is 18 amino acids long. The junction had 8 bases not matched to a gene; V was cut back by 6 bases and J by 0 bases. Germline V gives CDR1 MNHNS, CDR2 SASEGT. DNA for the CDR3: TGTGCCAGCAGAACACGACTAGCGGGGGGACCCTCCTACAATGAGCAGTTCTTC. Translated, it gives CASRTRLAGGPSYNEQFF.

This clonotype was seen a handful of times. This chain connects TRBV20-1 to TRBJ1-6; D is unclear. V dropped 0 bases and J dropped 9 bases, with 9 bases sitting between them. The germline gives CDR1 DFQATT, CDR2 SNEGSKA (reference sequence). The CDR3 totals 13 residues. CDR3 coding DNA: TGCAGTGCTAGAGAACTGCCGGGTTCACCCCTCCACTTT. Translating it yields CSARELPGSPLHF.

This clonotype has a single count. V gene TRBV12-3 or TRBV12-4 combines with J gene TRBJ2-7; unclear D gene. Deletions cut 3 bases from V and 0 bases from J, with 12 bases between. This CDR3 is 15 amino acids long. Here the CDR3 DNA reads TGTGCCAGCAGTTTTTCCAGCGCTTACTCCTACGAGCAGTACTTC. This translates into CASSFSSAYSYEQYF.

This clonotype came up many times. CDR3 nucleotide sequence: TGTGCCAGCAGACTAGCGGGAGGCTACGAGCAGTACTTC. It encodes CASRLAGGYEQYF. The chain recombines TRBV7-2 with TRBJ2-7, with 12 bases aligning to TRBD2. The CDR3 spans 13 residues. The V gene end was trimmed by 6 bases and the J gene end by 3 bases; junction bases not matched to a gene: 0. Germline V gene sequence: CDR1 SGHTA, CDR2 FQGNSA. Full variable domain (outside the CDR3, taken from reference TRBV7-2 and TRBJ2-7): GAGVSQSPSNKVTEKGKDVELRCDPISGHTALYWYRQSLGQGLEFLIYFQGNSAPDKSGLPSDRFSAERTGGSVSTLTIQRTQQEDSAVYLCASRLAGGYEQYFGPGTRLTVT.

This chain uses TRBV29-1 with TRBJ2-2; 11 bases fit TRBD1. The CDR3 is made up of 13 amino acids. CDR1 is SQVTM, CDR2 ANQGSEA, per germline. Losses at the gene ends were 7 bases for V and 4 bases for J; bases not matched to a gene: 2. CDR3 sequence (DNA): TGCAGCGCGGACAGGGGGCTCACCGGGGAGCTGTTTTTT. It encodes CSADRGLTGELFF.

The V gene is TRBV6-4, the J gene TRBJ2-3; TRBD2 matches 8 bases. J was trimmed by 2 bases and V by 5 bases; bases with no gene match: 6. The CDR3 loop spans 15 amino acids. Germline V CDR1 and CDR2: MRHNA, SNTAGT. CDR3 protein: CASSTSSGLTDTQYF. The CDR3 DNA is TGTGCCAGCAGTACTTCTAGCGGGCTCACAGATACGCAGTATTTT.

Concerning this clonotype itself: A read error may be the cause here, since a much bigger clone is one base away. The J gene is TRBJ1-6, the V gene TRBV7-2, with D hard to call. Trimming removed 2 bases from V and 11 bases from J, with 10 bases in between. CDR1 and CDR2 (germline): SGHTA, FQGNSA. The CDR3 consists of 13 residues. CDR3 DNA sequence: TGTGCCAGCAGCTTACTGGGGAATCCACCCCTCCACTTT. This sequence encodes CASSLLGNPPLHF.

This clonotype was counted ten times or more. The chain combines TRBV7-3 with TRBJ2-3, with TRBD2 matching 8 bases. Germline V lookup: CDR1 SGHTA, CDR2 FQGTGA. V shed 5 bases and J 4 bases; nucleotides not matched to a gene: 11. This CDR3 has 16 residues. The CDR3 loop reads CASSVLAEGCPDTQYF. CDR3 DNA sequence: TGTGCCAGCAGCGTACTAGCGGAGGGGTGTCCAGATACGCAGTATTTT.

About this clonotype itself: One junction end disagrees with the germline gene, perhaps due to a read error. The rearrangement joins TRBV12-3 or TRBV12-4 to TRBJ2-7; D gene uncertain. There are 12 residues in the CDR3. The CDR3 protein is CAGRFSGNEQYF. As DNA, the CDR3 is TGTGCCGGCAGATTCTCGGGCAACGAGCAGTACTTC.

The chain carries TRBV19 and TRBJ2-1; 9 nucleotides match TRBD2. This CDR3 has 16 residues. V was clipped by 5 bases and J by 4 bases; unmatched bases: 9. CDR1 and CDR2 from the germline V gene are LNHDA and SQIVND (reference sequence). CDR3 protein: CASSSLTSGPYNEQFF. The CDR3 DNA reads TGTGCCAGTAGTTCCCTAACTAGCGGGCCATACAATGAGCAGTTCTTC.

This chain joins TRBV11-2 and TRBJ2-5; TRBD1 is a possible D gene (6 bases). From germline, CDR1 is SGHAT and CDR2 FQNNGV. V was cut by 3 bases and J by 1 base, with 12 bases left in between. CDR3 length equals 15 residues. CDR3 loop: CASSFSLGGQETQYF. CDR3 in DNA: TGTGCCAGCAGCTTTAGTTTAGGGGGCCAAGAGACCCAGTACTTC.

This clonotype was detected a few times. The chain carries TRBV18 and TRBJ2-5; perhaps TRBD1 as D (6 bases). The length of the CDR3 is 16 residues. V was pared by 2 bases and J by 4 bases, with 17 bases between. Germline V gives CDR1 KGHSH, CDR2 LQKENI. The CDR3 spells CASSPSSGTYGETQYF. CDR3 DNA: TGTGCCAGCTCACCATCATCGGGGACATACGGAGAGACCCAGTACTTC.

DNA for the CDR3: TGCAGTGCGGCAACCGGGACTAGTCCTATGGGGACCGGGGAGCTGTTTTTT. Amino acid sequence: CSAATGTSPMGTGELFF. The chain has TRBV20-1 and TRBJ2-2; 8 bases match TRBD2. The V gene end was trimmed by 6 bases and the J gene end by 5 bases; junction bases not matched to a gene: 17. The CDR3 covers 17 residues. The germline gives CDR1 DFQATT, CDR2 SNEGSKA (reference sequence).

The V and J genes are TRBV24-1 and TRBJ2-2; 14 positions agree with TRBD2. The CDR3 covers 16 residues. Trimming removed 6 bases from V and 7 bases from J; junction bases left unmatched: 6. CDR1 and CDR2 (germline): KGHDR, SFDVKD. CDR3 sequence: CATSSGLAGEIGELFF. The CDR3 nucleotides are TGTGCCACCAGTTCGGGACTAGCGGGAGAAATCGGGGAGCTGTTTTTT.

This rearrangement joins TRBV4-3 to TRBJ1-2; 11 bases align to TRBD1. The CDR3 loop spans 17 amino acids. J gave up 0 bases and V 1 base, and 4 bases lay outside the gene matches. The V gene's germline CDR1 is LGHNA and CDR2 YSLEER. CDR3 protein: CASSQVGTGGANYGYTF. DNA for the CDR3: TGCGCCAGCAGCCAAGTGGGGACAGGGGGAGCTAACTATGGCTACACCTTC.

This clonotype was counted only a few times. V is TRBV29-1 and J is TRBJ1-1; unclear D gene. This CDR3 spans 13 amino acids. V dropped 4 bases and J dropped 2 bases, with 11 bases sitting between them. CDR1 is SQVTM and CDR2 is ANQGSEA in the germline V gene. Here the CDR3 DNA reads TGCAGCGTTGGCGGAGTCCTCAACACTGAAGCTTTCTTT. As protein: CSVGGVLNTEAFF.

J is TRBJ1-5 and V is TRBV14; D is perhaps TRBD1 (5 bases). Trimming took 0 bases from V and 0 from J, leaving 21 bases between them. Per germline, CDR1 SGHDN and CDR2 FVKESK. The CDR3 runs to 20 residues. CDR3 residues: CASSQEGGAGHAHSNQPQHF. Written as DNA, the CDR3 is TGTGCCAGCAGCCAAGAAGGAGGGGCGGGGCATGCCCATAGCAATCAGCCCCAGCATTTT.